The 3 T cell receptor beta chains below were found in one sample sequenced in a study of neurological immune-mediated disorders. Each CDR3 protein gets one entry after TCRdb re-called the 5' RACE reads with MiXCR. The sample yields about 66,000 distinct CDR3 sequences, less than 5.5% seen once. Input material: PBMCs. The source is a man under 40 with multiple sclerosis.

Many counts were recorded for this clonotype. The V and J genes are TRBV12-3 or TRBV12-4 and TRBJ2-1; 9 nucleotides line up with TRBD2. J was trimmed by 8 bases and V by 6 bases; bases with no gene match: 5. This CDR3 has 13 residues. CDR3 DNA sequence: TGTGCCAGCAGGCCGGGACTAGCTCATGAGCAGTTCTTC. Translation: CASRPGLAHEQFF.

This clonotype was observed at least ten times. The chain carries TRBV20-1 and TRBJ2-3, with 7 bases lining up with TRBD2. The V gene's germline CDR1 is DFQATT and CDR2 SNEGSKA (reference sequence). J was trimmed by 6 bases and V by 0 bases; bases with no gene match: 6. The CDR3 extends over 14 amino acids. In DNA, the CDR3 is TGCAGTGCTAGAGATCCCCAGGGAGGGGATACGCAGTATTTT. As protein: CSARDPQGGDTQYF.

The V and J genes are TRBV12-3 or TRBV12-4 and TRBJ2-1; 7 nucleotides align to TRBD1. With 0 bases clipped from V and 4 bases from J, the junction kept 12 bases outside the gene matches. This CDR3 is built from 18 residues. CDR3 sequence reads: CASSLALSGTDLYNEQFF. Written as DNA, the CDR3 is TGTGCCAGCAGTTTAGCGCTATCCGGGACAGATCTTTACAATGAGCAGTTCTTC.